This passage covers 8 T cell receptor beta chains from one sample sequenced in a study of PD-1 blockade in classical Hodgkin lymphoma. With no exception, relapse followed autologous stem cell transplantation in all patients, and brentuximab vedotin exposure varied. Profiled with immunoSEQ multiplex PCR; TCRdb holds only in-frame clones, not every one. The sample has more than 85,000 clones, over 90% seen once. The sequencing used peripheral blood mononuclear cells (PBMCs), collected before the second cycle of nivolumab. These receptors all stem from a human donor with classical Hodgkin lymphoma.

The chain's CDR3 is CASSLEREEKSNQPQHF. The CDR3 DNA is TGTGCCAGCAGCTTGGAAAGGGAAGAAAAAAGCAATCAGCCCCAGCATTTT. The chain recombines TRBV5-8 with TRBJ1-5; no definite D call. From germline, CDR1 is SGHTS and CDR2 YDEGEE. The V gene lost 0 bases and the J gene lost 1 base, with 14 bases spanning the gap. The CDR3 is 17 residues long.

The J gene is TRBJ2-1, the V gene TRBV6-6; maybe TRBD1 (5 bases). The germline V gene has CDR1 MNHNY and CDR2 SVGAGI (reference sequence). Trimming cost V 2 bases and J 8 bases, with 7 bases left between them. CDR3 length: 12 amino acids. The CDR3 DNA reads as TGTGCCAGCAGTTACGAGACAGATGAGCAGTTCTTC. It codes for CASSYETDEQFF.

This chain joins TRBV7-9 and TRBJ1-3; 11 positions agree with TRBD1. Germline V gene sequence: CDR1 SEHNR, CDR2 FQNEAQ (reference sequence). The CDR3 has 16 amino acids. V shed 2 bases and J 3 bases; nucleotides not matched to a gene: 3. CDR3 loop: CASSLMDRGLGNTIYF. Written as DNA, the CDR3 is TGTGCCAGCAGCTTAATGGACAGGGGGCTTGGAAACACCATATATTTT.

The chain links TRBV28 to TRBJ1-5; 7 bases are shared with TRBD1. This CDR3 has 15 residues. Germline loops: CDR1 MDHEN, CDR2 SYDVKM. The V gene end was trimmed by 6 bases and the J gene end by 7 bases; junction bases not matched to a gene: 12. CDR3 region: CASSAWGRGSQPQHF. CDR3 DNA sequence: TGTGCCAGCAGCGCCTGGGGCAGGGGGAGCCAGCCCCAGCATTTT.

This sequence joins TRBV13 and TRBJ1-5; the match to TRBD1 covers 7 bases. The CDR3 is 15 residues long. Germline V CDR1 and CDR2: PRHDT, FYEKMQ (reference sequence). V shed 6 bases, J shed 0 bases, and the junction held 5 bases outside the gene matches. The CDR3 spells CASSSRQGSNQPQHF. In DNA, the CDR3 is TGTGCCAGCAGTTCACGACAGGGTAGCAATCAGCCCCAGCATTTT.

The CDR3 region is CASSSRQGLHEQYF. Here the CDR3 DNA reads TGTGCCAGCAGCTCTCGACAGGGTCTCCACGAGCAGTACTTC. The chain links TRBV7-8 to TRBJ2-7; 7 bases match TRBD1. V lost 4 bases to trimming and J lost 5 bases; unmatched junction nucleotides: 8. Germline V gene lookup returns CDR1 SGHVS and CDR2 FQNEAQ. CDR3 size: 14 residues.

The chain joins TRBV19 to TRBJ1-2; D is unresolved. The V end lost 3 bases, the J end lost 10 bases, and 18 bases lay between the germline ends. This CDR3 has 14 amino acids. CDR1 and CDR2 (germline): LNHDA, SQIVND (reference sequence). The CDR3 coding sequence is TGTGCCAGTAGTATGGCTTCGGAGAGAGACGACTACACCTTC. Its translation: CASSMASERDDYTF.

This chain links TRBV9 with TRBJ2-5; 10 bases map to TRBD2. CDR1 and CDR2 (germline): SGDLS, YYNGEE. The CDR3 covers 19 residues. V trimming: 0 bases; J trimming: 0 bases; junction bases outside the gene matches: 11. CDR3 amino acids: CASSVGVAGGRQYQETQYF. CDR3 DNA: TGTGCCAGCAGCGTAGGAGTAGCGGGAGGTCGGCAGTACCAAGAGACCCAGTACTTC. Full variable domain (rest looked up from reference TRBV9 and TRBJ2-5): DSGVTQTPKHLITATGQRVTLRCSPRSGDLSVYWYQQSLDQGLQFLIQYYNGEERAKGNILERFSAQQFPDLHSELNLSSLELGDSALYFCASSVGVAGGRQYQETQYFGPGTRLLVL.